The text below deals with one T cell receptor (beta chain). The sample is drawn from a study of blood T cell repertoires in COVID-19. Clones were read by immunoSEQ multiplex PCR, and TCRdb kept only the in-frame ones, dropping some. This table has over 250,000 clones, around 85% appearing once. The sequenced sample consisted of peripheral blood. The TCR sequence derives from a man aged 45-60 years with active or convalescent COVID-19.

CDR3 in amino acids: CASSLQGSSSYEQYF. DNA for the CDR3: TGTGCCAGCAGCTTGCAGGGCTCAAGCTCCTACGAGCAGTACTTC. The chain links TRBV5-4 to TRBJ2-7; D may be TRBD1 (5 bases). Per the germline V gene, CDR1 is SGHNT and CDR2 is YYREEE (reference sequence). Trimming took 1 base from V and 0 from J, leaving 11 bases between them. The CDR3 is 15 residues long.